This T cell receptor beta chain comes out of a study of T-cell memory formation after mild COVID-19. V was clipped by 7 bases and J by 0 bases, with 12 bases between them. Germline CDR1 reads DFQATT; CDR2 reads SNEGSKA (reference sequence). CDR3 length: 13 residues. Each CDR3 protein gets one entry after TCRdb re-called the 5' RACE reads with MiXCR. The table lists under 700,000 distinct CDR3 sequences, roughly 20% of them singletons. This clonotype originated in an adult woman who had mild COVID-19 (a few samples of this study predate the infection). Cell type and time point are not known. The sample was PBMCs or a T cell subset sorted from them (not recorded which). The chain uses TRBV20-1 and TRBJ1-1; D is perhaps TRBD1 (5 bases). CDR3 amino acids: CSEPGTMNTEAFF. The CDR3 DNA follows: TGCAGTGAACCCGGGACCATGAACACTGAAGCTTTCTTT.